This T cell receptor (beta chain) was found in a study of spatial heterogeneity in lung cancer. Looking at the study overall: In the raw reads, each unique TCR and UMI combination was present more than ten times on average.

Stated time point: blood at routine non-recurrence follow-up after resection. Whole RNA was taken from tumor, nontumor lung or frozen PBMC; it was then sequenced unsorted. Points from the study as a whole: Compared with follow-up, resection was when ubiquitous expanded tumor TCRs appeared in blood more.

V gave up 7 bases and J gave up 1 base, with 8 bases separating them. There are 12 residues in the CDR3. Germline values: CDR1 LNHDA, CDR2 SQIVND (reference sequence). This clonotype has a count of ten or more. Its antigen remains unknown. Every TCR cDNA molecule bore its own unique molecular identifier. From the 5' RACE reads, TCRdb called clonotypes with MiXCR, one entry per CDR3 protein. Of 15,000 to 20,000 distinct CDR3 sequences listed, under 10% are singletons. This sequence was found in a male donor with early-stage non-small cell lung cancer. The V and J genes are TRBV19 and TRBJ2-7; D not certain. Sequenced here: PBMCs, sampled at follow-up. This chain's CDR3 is CASTDNSYEQYF. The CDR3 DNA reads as TGTGCCAGTACTGACAATTCCTACGAGCAGTACTTC.